The 3 T cell receptor beta chains presented below share a single source sample, sequenced in a study of cytomegalovirus exposure and HLA in healthy donors. PCR primers comprised 60 Vbeta and 13 Jbeta primers. The assay was immunoSEQ multiplex PCR, and TCRdb's table has in-frame clones only and misses some. The repertoire holds 180,000 or so clones, with about four fifths as singletons. Sequencing was carried out using PBMCs. The receptors stem from a boy aged 2 to 9 in good health and CMV-seronegative.

The chain uses TRBV4-2 and TRBJ2-1; TRBD2 matches 12 bases. CDR1 LGHNA and CDR2 YNFKEQ come from the germline V gene. The CDR3 has 17 residues. V was pared by 4 bases and J by 6 bases, with 10 bases of the junction left unmatched. As DNA, the CDR3 is TGTGCCAGCAGCCTCAGATTGACTAGCGGGGGAGGCAATGAGCAGTTCTTC. Translating gives CASSLRLTSGGGNEQFF.

The genes are TRBV6-5 and TRBJ1-6; D may be TRBD1 (5 bases). Between the trimmed V and J ends, which lost 0 bases and 7 bases, there was a span of 10 bases. The CDR3 extends over 15 amino acids. Per the germline V gene, CDR1 is MNHEY and CDR2 is SVGAGI. The CDR3 DNA follows: TGTGCCAGCAGTTACTCCAGGGTTGACAATTCACCCCTCCACTTT. Its protein is CASSYSRVDNSPLHF.

The chain couples TRBV6-6 to TRBJ2-3, with D possibly TRBD1 on 5 matching bases. Germline V gives CDR1 MNHNY, CDR2 SVGAGI (reference sequence). The CDR3 consists of 14 residues. Between the trimmed V and J ends, which lost 2 bases and 5 bases, there was a span of 11 bases. CDR3 coding DNA: TGTGCCAGCAGTTACGTGGGGCCGGGAGATACGCAGTATTTT. Translation gives CASSYVGPGDTQYF.